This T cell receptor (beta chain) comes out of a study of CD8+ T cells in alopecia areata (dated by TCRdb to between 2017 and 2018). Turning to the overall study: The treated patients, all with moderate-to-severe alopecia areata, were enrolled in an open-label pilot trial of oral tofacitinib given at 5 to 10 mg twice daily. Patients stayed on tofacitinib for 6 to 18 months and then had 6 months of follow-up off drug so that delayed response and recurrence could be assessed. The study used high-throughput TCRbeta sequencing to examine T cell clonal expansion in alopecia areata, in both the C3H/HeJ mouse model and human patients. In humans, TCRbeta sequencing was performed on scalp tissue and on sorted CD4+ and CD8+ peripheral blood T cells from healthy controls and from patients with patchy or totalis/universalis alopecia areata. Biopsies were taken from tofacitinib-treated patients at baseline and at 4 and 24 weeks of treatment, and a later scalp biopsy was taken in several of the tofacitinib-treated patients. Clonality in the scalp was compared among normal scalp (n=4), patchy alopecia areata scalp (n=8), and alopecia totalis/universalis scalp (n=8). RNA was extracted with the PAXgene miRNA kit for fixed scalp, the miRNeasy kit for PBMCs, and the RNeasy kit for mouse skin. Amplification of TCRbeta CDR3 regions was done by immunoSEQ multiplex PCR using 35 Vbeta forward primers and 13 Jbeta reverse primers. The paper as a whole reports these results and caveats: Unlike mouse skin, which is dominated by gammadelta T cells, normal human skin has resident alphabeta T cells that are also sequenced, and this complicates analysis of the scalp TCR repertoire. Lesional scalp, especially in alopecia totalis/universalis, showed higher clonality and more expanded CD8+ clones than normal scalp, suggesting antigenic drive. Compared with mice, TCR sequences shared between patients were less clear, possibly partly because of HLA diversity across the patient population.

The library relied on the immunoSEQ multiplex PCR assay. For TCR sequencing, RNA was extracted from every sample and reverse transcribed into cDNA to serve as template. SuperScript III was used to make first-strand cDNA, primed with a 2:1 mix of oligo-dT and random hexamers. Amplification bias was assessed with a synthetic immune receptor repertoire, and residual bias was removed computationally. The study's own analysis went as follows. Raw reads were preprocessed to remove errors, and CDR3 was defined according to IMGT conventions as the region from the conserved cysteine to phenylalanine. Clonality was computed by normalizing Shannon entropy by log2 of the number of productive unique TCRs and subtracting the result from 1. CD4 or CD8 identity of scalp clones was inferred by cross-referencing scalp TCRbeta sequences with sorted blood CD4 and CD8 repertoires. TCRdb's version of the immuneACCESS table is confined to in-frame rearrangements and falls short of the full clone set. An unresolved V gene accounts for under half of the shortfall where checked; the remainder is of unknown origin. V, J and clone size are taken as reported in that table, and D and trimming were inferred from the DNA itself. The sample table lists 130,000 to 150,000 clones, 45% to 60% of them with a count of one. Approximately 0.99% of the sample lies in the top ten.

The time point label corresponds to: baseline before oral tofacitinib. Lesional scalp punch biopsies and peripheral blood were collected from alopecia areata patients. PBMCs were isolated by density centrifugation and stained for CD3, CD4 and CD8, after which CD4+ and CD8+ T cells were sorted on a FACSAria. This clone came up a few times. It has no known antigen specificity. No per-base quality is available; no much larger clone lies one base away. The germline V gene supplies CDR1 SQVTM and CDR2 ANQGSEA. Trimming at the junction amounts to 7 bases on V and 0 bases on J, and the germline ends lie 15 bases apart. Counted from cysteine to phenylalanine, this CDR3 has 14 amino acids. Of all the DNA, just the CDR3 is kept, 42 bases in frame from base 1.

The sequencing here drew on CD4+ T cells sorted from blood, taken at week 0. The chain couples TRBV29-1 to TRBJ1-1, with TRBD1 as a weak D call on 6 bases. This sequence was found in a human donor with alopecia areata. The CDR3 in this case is CSAFLGGLNTEAFF. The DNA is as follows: TGCAGCGCGTTCTTGGGGGGGCTGAACACTGAAGCTTTCTTT.